A single sample is the source of the 15 T cell receptor beta chains below, sequenced in a study of cytomegalovirus exposure and HLA in healthy donors. The PCR used 60 Vbeta and 13 Jbeta primers. Clones were read by immunoSEQ multiplex PCR, and TCRdb kept only the in-frame ones, dropping some. The data show about 130,000 clones, about 85% seen once. The sample consisted of PBMCs. These receptors all come from a boy aged 5-17 years in good health and CMV-seronegative.

The chain joins TRBV7-9 to TRBJ1-4; D remains ambiguous. Trimming pared 3 bases from V and 2 bases from J, leaving 16 bases between. The V gene's germline CDR1 is SEHNR and CDR2 FQNEAQ (reference sequence). This CDR3 is 17 amino acids long. DNA of the CDR3: TGTGCCAGCAGCTTGTTCGGCTCGGGGTCGACTAATGAAAAACTGTTTTTT. Encoded protein: CASSLFGSGSTNEKLFF.

This clone was seen a single time. The chain carries TRBV9 and TRBJ2-1; 8 positions match TRBD1. Germline CDR1 and CDR2: SGDLS and YYNGEE. CDR3 length: 16 amino acids. Germline trimming cut 0 bases from V and 7 bases from J; bases unmatched to any gene: 9. CDR3 sequence reads: CASSVAPGGFRNEQFF. In DNA, the CDR3 is TGTGCCAGCAGCGTAGCTCCAGGGGGCTTCAGGAATGAGCAGTTCTTC.

The chain recombines TRBV27 with TRBJ2-1; maybe TRBD2 (6 bases). V was shortened by 10 bases and J by 9 bases, with 13 bases between the two germline ends. The CDR3 has 11 amino acids. Germline V lookup: CDR1 MNHEY, CDR2 SMNVEV (reference sequence). The CDR3 loop reads CAILIGGEQFF. The CDR3 DNA reads as TGTGCCATTCTTATCGGGGGTGAGCAGTTCTTC.

This chain links TRBV5-5 with TRBJ2-3; 7 bases align to TRBD1. The CDR3 is 15 residues long. The germline gives CDR1 SGHKS, CDR2 YYEKEE (reference sequence). After removal of 4 bases from V and 2 bases from J, the junction contained 7 bases not matched to a gene. DNA of the CDR3: TGTGCCAGCAGCCGCGACAGGGTCGACACAGATACGCAGTATTTT. It specifies CASSRDRVDTDTQYF.

This chain joins TRBV29-1 and TRBJ1-1; TRBD1 aligns across 8 bases. With 7 bases clipped from V and 7 bases from J, the junction kept 5 bases outside the gene matches. Germline V gives CDR1 SQVTM, CDR2 ANQGSEA. The CDR3 is made up of 11 amino acids. The CDR3 nucleotides are TGCAGCGCCGGGACAGGCAATGAAGCTTTCTTT. It translates to CSAGTGNEAFF.

The J gene is TRBJ2-5, the V gene TRBV25-1, with D possibly TRBD2 on 6 matching bases. The CDR3 loop spans 14 amino acids. Trimming shortened V by 3 bases and J by 4 bases, and 12 bases separated the two germline ends. The germline V gene encodes CDR1 MGHDK and CDR2 SYGVNS. This CDR3 is CASSEGGSLETQYF. CDR3 nucleotide sequence: TGTGCCAGCAGTGAGGGAGGCTCCTTAGAGACCCAGTACTTC. The full variable domain, with the rest looked up from reference TRBV25-1 and TRBJ2-5, is EADIYQTPRYLVIGTGKKITLECSQTMGHDKMYWYQQDPGMELHLIHYSYGVNSTEKGDLSSESTVSRIRTEHFPLTLESARPSHTSQYLCASSEGGSLETQYFGPGTRLLVL.

This chain connects TRBV5-4 to TRBJ2-3, with TRBD2 matching over 11 bases. The CDR3 has 16 residues. Germline lookup yields CDR1 SGHNT and CDR2 YYREEE (reference sequence). The junction had 4 bases not matched to a gene; V was cut back by 4 bases and J by 0 bases. The chain's CDR3 is CASSARLAGSTDTQYF. Written as DNA, the CDR3 is TGTGCCAGCAGCGCGAGACTAGCGGGAAGCACAGATACGCAGTATTTT.

V is TRBV4-2 and J is TRBJ2-1; 7 bases line up with TRBD2. The V segment lost 1 base and the J segment 1 base; nucleotides outside the gene matches: 7. The germline V gene encodes CDR1 LGHNA and CDR2 YNFKEQ. This CDR3 spans 17 amino acids. The CDR3 region is CASSQADREDSYNEQFF. In DNA, the CDR3 is TGTGCCAGCAGCCAAGCGGATCGGGAGGATTCCTACAATGAGCAGTTCTTC.

The chain employs TRBV27 and TRBJ2-3; 8 bases align to TRBD2. The trim removed 1 base at V and 4 bases at J, leaving 4 bases unmatched. Germline V gene sequence: CDR1 MNHEY, CDR2 SMNVEV (reference sequence). The CDR3 is made up of 15 amino acids. For the CDR3, the DNA is TGTGCCAGCAGTTTATACGGGGGGGCCCCAGATACGCAGTATTTT. Its protein product is CASSLYGGAPDTQYF.

The rearrangement uses TRBV2 and TRBJ2-7; D unclear. CDR3 length equals 13 residues. Per the germline V gene, CDR1 is SNHLY and CDR2 is FYNNEI. Trimming took 7 bases from V and 6 from J, leaving 16 bases between them. CDR3 protein: CASTSSSSGEQYF. The CDR3, as DNA: TGTGCCAGCACAAGTAGTTCTAGTGGCGAGCAGTACTTC.

A word on this clone: At the DNA level, this CDR3 is encoded by other sequences in the same sample as well. As DNA, the CDR3 is TGTGCCAGCAGCGCGGGACAGGGCACCTACGAGCAGTACTTC. It encodes CASSAGQGTYEQYF. The gene calls are TRBV9 and TRBJ2-7; TRBD1 matches 9 bases. CDR3 length: 14 residues. V lost 3 bases and J lost 2; bases outside the gene matches: 3. The germline V gene has CDR1 SGDLS and CDR2 YYNGEE.

This clone was seen a single time. The chain joins TRBV5-8 to TRBJ1-2; tentatively, D is TRBD1 (5 bases). Germline V gives CDR1 SGHTS, CDR2 YDEGEE. This CDR3 contains 14 residues. The V and J ends lost 0 bases and 7 bases respectively, with 13 bases between them. In nucleotides, the CDR3 is TGTGCCAGCAGCTTGGGCGGGGGAAGGGCTGGCTACACCTTC. Translated, it gives CASSLGGGRAGYTF.

This chain joins TRBV4-2 and TRBJ1-1; no definite D call. The CDR3 loop spans 15 amino acids. The V gene's germline CDR1 is LGHNA and CDR2 YNFKEQ. V was shortened by 0 bases and J by 0 bases, with 8 bases between the two germline ends. CDR3 residues: CASSQEARMNTEAFF. The CDR3 DNA reads TGTGCCAGCAGCCAAGAGGCCAGGATGAACACTGAAGCTTTCTTT.

As concerns this clone: One junction end disagrees with the germline gene, perhaps due to a read error. The V and J genes are TRBV5-4 and TRBJ2-1; TRBD2 agrees at 13 bases. The CDR3 covers 15 residues. Germline-derived CDR1 and CDR2 are SGHNT and YYREEE (reference sequence). The CDR3 region is CASSPGTSGINGQFF. As DNA, the CDR3 is TGTGCCAGCAGCCCGGGGACTAGCGGGATAAATGGGCAGTTCTTC.

The chain couples TRBV10-3 to TRBJ1-3, with D perhaps TRBD1 (5 bases). This CDR3 has 17 residues. The germline gives CDR1 ENHRY, CDR2 SYGVKD. Trimming removed 6 bases at V and 3 bases at J, with 21 bases between. The CDR3 DNA follows: TGTGCCATCAGGGCAGGAGCTGGCCGGGGGGGTGGAAACACCATATATTTT. Translation: CAIRAGAGRGGGNTIYF.